This entry features one T cell receptor beta chain sequence. Its antigen is unknown. Trimming pared 1 base from V and 7 bases from J, leaving 10 bases between. The CDR3 sequence is 13 residues long. Germline V gives CDR1 SGHVS, CDR2 FQNEAQ. Depth targeted 1 in 200,000 to 1 in 1 million T cells, averaging 10x coverage per clonotype. Libraries were prepared by immunoSEQ multiplex PCR; TCRdb keeps only in-frame clonotypes and omits some of them. The table has roughly 160,000 clones, more than 65% seen once. The data stem from a study of cytotoxic CD8 clonotypes in ibrutinib-treated CLL. Study-wide context: Across the patients, approximately 12 were relapsed/refractory, approximately 15 treatment-naive and approximately 17 IGHV unmutated. Study conclusions and caveats: Baseline-level clonality went beyond age-matched healthy donors and moved in step with circulating CD8+ T-cell counts.

This clonotype was obtained from a human donor with chronic lymphocytic leukemia. V usage is TRBV7-8 and J usage is TRBJ1-2; D not resolved. The input for sequencing was PBMCs, taken after 12 months of ibrutinib treatment. Here the CDR3 reads CASSLEGSSGYTF. In DNA form, the CDR3 reads TGTGCCAGCAGCTTAGAGGGAAGTTCTGGCTACACCTTC.